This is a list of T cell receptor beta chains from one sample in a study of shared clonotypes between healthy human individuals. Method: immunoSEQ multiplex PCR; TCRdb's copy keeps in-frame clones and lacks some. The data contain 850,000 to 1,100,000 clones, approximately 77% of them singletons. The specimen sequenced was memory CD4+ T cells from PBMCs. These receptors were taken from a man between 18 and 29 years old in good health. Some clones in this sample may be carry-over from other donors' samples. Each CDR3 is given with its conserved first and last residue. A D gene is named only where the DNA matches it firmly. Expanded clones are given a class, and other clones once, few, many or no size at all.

cdr3_aa: CASSLEWEETQYF
cdr3_nt: TGTGCCAGCAGCTTGGAGTGGGAAGAGACCCAGTACTTC
v_call: TRBV5-4
clone_size: .
j_call: TRBJ2-5
d_call: .

cdr3_aa: CSGDNYNEQFF
cdr3_nt: TGCAGTGGGGACAACTACAATGAGCAGTTCTTC
v_call: TRBV29-1
clone_size: .
j_call: TRBJ2-1
d_call: .

cdr3_aa: CASSQDRSRATNEKLFF
cdr3_nt: TGTGCCAGCAGCCAAGACCGGTCCAGAGCCACTAATGAAAAACTGTTTTTT
v_call: TRBV4-2
clone_size: .
j_call: TRBJ1-4
d_call: .

cdr3_aa: CASSASGTSGRASQETQYF
cdr3_nt: TGTGCCAGCAGCGCCTCCGGGACTAGCGGGAGGGCCAGCCAAGAGACCCAGTACTTC
v_call: TRBV5-4
clone_size: .
j_call: TRBJ2-5
d_call: TRBD2

cdr3_aa: CASSVSGTYQPQHF
cdr3_nt: TGTGCCAGCAGCGTATCCGGGACATATCAGCCCCAGCATTTT
v_call: TRBV9
clone_size: .
j_call: TRBJ1-5
d_call: .

cdr3_aa: CASSPDSNYGYTF
cdr3_nt: TGCGCCAGCAGCCCGGACAGCAACTATGGCTACACCTTC
v_call: TRBV5-1
clone_size: .
j_call: TRBJ1-2
d_call: .

cdr3_aa: CASSKEKGIRSSYEQYF
cdr3_nt: TGTGCCAGCAGCAAAGAGAAGGGTATCAGGAGCTCCTACGAGCAGTACTTC
v_call: TRBV21-1
clone_size: .
j_call: TRBJ2-7
d_call: .

cdr3_aa: CASSSRGTSGRRDTQYF
cdr3_nt: TGTGCCAGCAGCTCTCGCGGGACTAGCGGGAGGAGGGATACGCAGTATTTT
v_call: TRBV7-3
clone_size: .
j_call: TRBJ2-3
d_call: TRBD2

cdr3_aa: CASAVGGFQPQHF
cdr3_nt: TGTGCCAGCGCAGTGGGGGGCTTTCAGCCCCAGCATTTT
v_call: TRBV2
clone_size: .
j_call: TRBJ1-5
d_call: .

cdr3_aa: CASSSTSRQETQYF
cdr3_nt: TGTGCCAGCAGCTCGACTAGCCGACAAGAGACCCAGTACTTC
v_call: TRBV7-2
clone_size: .
j_call: TRBJ2-5
d_call: TRBD2

cdr3_aa: CASSLFVAGTTRYNEQFF
cdr3_nt: TGTGCCAGCAGCTTGTTTGTAGCGGGAACAACTCGTTACAATGAGCAGTTCTTC
v_call: TRBV7-2
clone_size: .
j_call: TRBJ2-1
d_call: TRBD2

cdr3_aa: CASSDDRAREQYF
cdr3_nt: TGTGCCAGCAGCGACGACAGGGCTCGCGAGCAGTACTTC
v_call: TRBV6-1
clone_size: .
j_call: TRBJ2-7
d_call: TRBD1

cdr3_aa: CASSFPDRTYEQYF
cdr3_nt: TGCGCCAGCAGCTTCCCAGACCGTACCTACGAGCAGTACTTC
v_call: TRBV5-1
clone_size: few
j_call: TRBJ2-7
d_call: .

cdr3_aa: CASSMIGDSYEQYF
cdr3_nt: TGCGCCAGCAGCATGATAGGGGATTCCTACGAGCAGTACTTC
v_call: TRBV5-1
clone_size: .
j_call: TRBJ2-7
d_call: .

cdr3_aa: CASSGQLTGELFF
cdr3_nt: TGTGCCAGCTCGGGGCAGCTCACCGGGGAGCTGTTTTTT
v_call: TRBV18
clone_size: .
j_call: TRBJ2-2
d_call: .

cdr3_aa: CASSLVGWTGNEQYF
cdr3_nt: TGTGCCAGCAGCTTAGTAGGGTGGACTGGGAACGAGCAGTACTTC
v_call: TRBV7-2
clone_size: .
j_call: TRBJ2-7
d_call: .

cdr3_aa: CAISVGGAKTEAFF
cdr3_nt: TGTGCCATCAGTGTTGGGGGGGCGAAAACTGAAGCTTTCTTT
v_call: TRBV10-3
clone_size: .
j_call: TRBJ1-1
d_call: .

cdr3_aa: CASRPLRGRVNTEAFF
cdr3_nt: TGTGCCAGCAGACCTCTTCGCGGGCGCGTGAACACTGAAGCTTTCTTT
v_call: TRBV28
clone_size: many
j_call: TRBJ1-1
d_call: .

cdr3_aa: CASSFHNWDRVSEQYF
cdr3_nt: TGTGCCAGCAGTTTTCATAATTGGGACAGGGTGTCCGAGCAGTACTTC
v_call: TRBV28
clone_size: .
j_call: TRBJ2-7
d_call: TRBD1

cdr3_aa: CASSPRTSGRAHEQFF
cdr3_nt: TGTGCCAGCAGCCCCCGGACTAGCGGGAGGGCCCATGAGCAGTTCTTC
v_call: TRBV7-2
clone_size: .
j_call: TRBJ2-1
d_call: TRBD2

cdr3_aa: CAISRDPMGTGELFF
cdr3_nt: TGTGCCATCAGCCGGGACCCAATGGGGACCGGGGAGCTGTTTTTT
v_call: TRBV10-3
clone_size: .
j_call: TRBJ2-2
d_call: .

cdr3_aa: CASAGPNTGELFF
cdr3_nt: TGTGCCTCAGCGGGGCCGAACACCGGGGAGCTGTTTTTT
v_call: TRBV9
clone_size: .
j_call: TRBJ2-2
d_call: TRBD2

cdr3_aa: CASSEVIRVHGYTF
cdr3_nt: TGTGCCAGCAGTGAAGTAATCAGGGTCCATGGCTACACCTTC
v_call: TRBV6-1
clone_size: .
j_call: TRBJ1-2
d_call: .

cdr3_aa: CASSSWTSGNNEQFF
cdr3_nt: TGCGCCAGCAGCTCATGGACTAGCGGGAACAATGAGCAGTTCTTC
v_call: TRBV5-1
clone_size: .
j_call: TRBJ2-1
d_call: TRBD2

cdr3_aa: CASSRQGSTEAFF
cdr3_nt: TGTGCCAGCAGCCGCCAGGGGAGCACTGAAGCTTTCTTT
v_call: TRBV11-2
clone_size: .
j_call: TRBJ1-1
d_call: .

cdr3_aa: CATSSARLPGANVLTF
cdr3_nt: TGTGCCACCAGCAGCGCCCGTCTACCTGGGGCCAACGTCCTGACTTTC
v_call: TRBV15
clone_size: .
j_call: TRBJ2-6
d_call: .

cdr3_aa: CSVAGTETQYF
cdr3_nt: TGCAGCGTTGCAGGGACAGAGACCCAGTACTTC
v_call: TRBV29-1
clone_size: .
j_call: TRBJ2-5
d_call: .

cdr3_aa: CASSLGGGSSYEQYF
cdr3_nt: TGCGCCAGCAGCTTGGGTGGCGGTTCCTCCTACGAGCAGTACTTC
v_call: TRBV5-1
clone_size: .
j_call: TRBJ2-7
d_call: .

cdr3_aa: CASSWGGYFYEQYF
cdr3_nt: TGTGCCAGCAGCTGGGGAGGCTACTTCTACGAGCAGTACTTC
v_call: TRBV5-4
clone_size: .
j_call: TRBJ2-7
d_call: .

cdr3_aa: CASSEAGTVVYGYTF
cdr3_nt: TGTGCCAGCAGTGAAGCCGGGACAGTAGTATATGGCTACACCTTC
v_call: TRBV2
clone_size: .
j_call: TRBJ1-2
d_call: TRBD1

cdr3_aa: CASSFTSGSNEQFF
cdr3_nt: TGTGCCAGCAGCTTTACTAGCGGGAGTAATGAGCAGTTCTTC
v_call: TRBV11-2
clone_size: .
j_call: TRBJ2-1
d_call: TRBD2

cdr3_aa: CSVEEQGNTEAFF
cdr3_nt: TGCAGCGTTGAGGAGCAGGGGAACACTGAAGCTTTCTTT
v_call: TRBV29-1
clone_size: few
j_call: TRBJ1-1
d_call: .

cdr3_aa: CASSSMPTDTQYF
cdr3_nt: TGTGCCAGCAGCTCGATGCCCACAGATACGCAGTATTTT
v_call: TRBV5-4
clone_size: .
j_call: TRBJ2-3
d_call: .

cdr3_aa: CASRQAIRDQPQHF
cdr3_nt: TGCGCCAGCAGACAAGCCATCCGCGATCAGCCCCAGCATTTT
v_call: TRBV10-2
clone_size: .
j_call: TRBJ1-5
d_call: .

cdr3_aa: CASRRTEHGCYNEQFF
cdr3_nt: TGTGCCAGCAGGAGGACCGAGCACGGGTGCTACAATGAGCAGTTCTTC
v_call: TRBV9
clone_size: .
j_call: TRBJ2-1
d_call: .

cdr3_aa: CASSYGTDTNYGYTF
cdr3_nt: TGCGCCAGCAGCTACGGGACAGACACTAACTATGGCTACACCTTC
v_call: TRBV5-1
clone_size: .
j_call: TRBJ1-2
d_call: TRBD1

cdr3_aa: CASSLGLAGVTKGETQYF
cdr3_nt: TGCGCCAGCAGCTTGGGGCTAGCGGGTGTGACAAAAGGGGAGACCCAGTACTTC
v_call: TRBV5-1
clone_size: .
j_call: TRBJ2-5
d_call: TRBD2

cdr3_aa: CASGWTGGTGEQYF
cdr3_nt: TGTGCCAGCGGGTGGACAGGGGGCACGGGCGAGCAGTACTTC
v_call: TRBV27
clone_size: .
j_call: TRBJ2-7
d_call: TRBD1

cdr3_aa: CASSLVLGGGAFF
cdr3_nt: TGTGCCAGCAGCTTAGTCTTGGGCGGCGGAGCTTTCTTT
v_call: TRBV7-2
clone_size: .
j_call: TRBJ1-1
d_call: .

cdr3_aa: CASSQEDSRQNIQYF
cdr3_nt: TGTGCCAGCAGCCAAGAGGATAGTCGGCAAAACATTCAGTACTTC
v_call: TRBV4-2
clone_size: .
j_call: TRBJ2-4
d_call: .

cdr3_aa: CASSSRTSGIAKNIQYF
cdr3_nt: TGTGCCAGCAGCTCGAGGACTAGCGGGATAGCCAAAAACATTCAGTACTTC
v_call: TRBV11-3
clone_size: .
j_call: TRBJ2-4
d_call: TRBD2

cdr3_aa: CASRPTGGQGKYEQYF
cdr3_nt: TGTGCCAGTAGACCCACGGGGGGACAGGGGAAATACGAGCAGTACTTC
v_call: TRBV19
clone_size: .
j_call: TRBJ2-7
d_call: TRBD1

cdr3_aa: CASRPGGGYTIYF
cdr3_nt: TGTGCCAGCAGACCAGGGGGCGGGTACACCATATATTTT
v_call: TRBV28
clone_size: .
j_call: TRBJ1-3
d_call: TRBD1

cdr3_aa: CASSLALGLAGETQYF
cdr3_nt: TGTGCCAGCAGCTTAGCGCTGGGACTAGCGGGAGAGACCCAGTACTTC
v_call: TRBV7-9
clone_size: .
j_call: TRBJ2-5
d_call: TRBD2

cdr3_aa: CASSPPGGRTNEKLFF
cdr3_nt: TGTGCCAGCTCACCCCCCGGGGGCAGGACTAATGAAAAACTGTTTTTT
v_call: TRBV18
clone_size: .
j_call: TRBJ1-4
d_call: .

cdr3_aa: CASSQQKWDREGGNEQFF
cdr3_nt: TGTGCCAGCAGCCAGCAGAAATGGGACAGGGAGGGAGGGAATGAGCAGTTCTTC
v_call: TRBV14
clone_size: many
j_call: TRBJ2-1
d_call: TRBD1

cdr3_aa: CASTQDGRGTGELFF
cdr3_nt: TGCGCCAGCACCCAGGACGGGAGAGGTACCGGGGAGCTGTTTTTT
v_call: TRBV5-1
clone_size: .
j_call: TRBJ2-2
d_call: .

cdr3_aa: CASMGGARGQPQHF
cdr3_nt: TGTGCCAGCATGGGGGGGGCCCGCGGTCAGCCCCAGCATTTT
v_call: TRBV2
clone_size: .
j_call: TRBJ1-5
d_call: .

cdr3_aa: CASSSTGTDPVEQFF
cdr3_nt: TGTGCCAGCAGCTCCACCGGGACGGATCCCGTTGAGCAGTTCTTC
v_call: TRBV7-3
clone_size: few
j_call: TRBJ2-1
d_call: .

cdr3_aa: CASSPPPMVALNIQYF
cdr3_nt: TGTGCCAGCAGCCCCCCTCCTATGGTGGCTCTAAACATTCAGTACTTC
v_call: TRBV11-2
clone_size: once
j_call: TRBJ2-4
d_call: .

cdr3_aa: CASSSQKTGNTEAFF
cdr3_nt: TGCGCCAGCAGCTCCCAAAAAACGGGGAACACTGAAGCTTTCTTT
v_call: TRBV5-1
clone_size: .
j_call: TRBJ1-1
d_call: .